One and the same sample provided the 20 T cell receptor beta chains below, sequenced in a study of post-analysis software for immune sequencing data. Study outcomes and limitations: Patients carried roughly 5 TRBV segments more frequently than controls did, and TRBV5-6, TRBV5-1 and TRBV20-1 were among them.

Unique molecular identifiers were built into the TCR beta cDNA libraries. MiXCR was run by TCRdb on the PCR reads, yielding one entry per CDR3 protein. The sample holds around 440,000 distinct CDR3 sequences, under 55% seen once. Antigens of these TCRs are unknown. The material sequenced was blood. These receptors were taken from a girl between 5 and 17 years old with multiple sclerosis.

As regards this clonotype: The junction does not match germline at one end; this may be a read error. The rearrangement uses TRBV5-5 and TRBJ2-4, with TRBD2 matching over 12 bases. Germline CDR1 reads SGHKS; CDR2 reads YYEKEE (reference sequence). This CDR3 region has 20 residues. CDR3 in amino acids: CASSPGPLPSGGVAKNIRYF. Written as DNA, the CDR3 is TGTGCCAGCAGCCCCGGGCCCTTACCTAGCGGGGGGGTGGCCAAAAACATTCGGTACTTC.

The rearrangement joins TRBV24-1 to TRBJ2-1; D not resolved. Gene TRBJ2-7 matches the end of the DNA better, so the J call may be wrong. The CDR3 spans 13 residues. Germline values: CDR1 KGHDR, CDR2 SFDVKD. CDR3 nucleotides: TGTGCCACCAGTGAGGGATCCTACAATGAGCAGTACTTC. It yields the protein CATSEGSYNEQYF.

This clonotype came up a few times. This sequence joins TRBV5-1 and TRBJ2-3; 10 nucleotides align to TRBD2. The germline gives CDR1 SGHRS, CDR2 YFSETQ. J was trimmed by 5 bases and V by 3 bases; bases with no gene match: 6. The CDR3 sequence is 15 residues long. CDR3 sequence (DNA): TGCGCCAGCAGCTGGAGCGGGAGGGCAGGAGATACGCAGTATTTT. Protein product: CASSWSGRAGDTQYF.

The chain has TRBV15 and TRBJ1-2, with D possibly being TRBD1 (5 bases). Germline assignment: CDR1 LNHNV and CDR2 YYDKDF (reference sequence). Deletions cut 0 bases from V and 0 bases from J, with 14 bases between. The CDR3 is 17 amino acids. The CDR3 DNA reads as TGTGCCACCAGCAGAGATCTCGGGACGGGAGCTAACTATGGCTACACCTTC. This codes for CATSRDLGTGANYGYTF.

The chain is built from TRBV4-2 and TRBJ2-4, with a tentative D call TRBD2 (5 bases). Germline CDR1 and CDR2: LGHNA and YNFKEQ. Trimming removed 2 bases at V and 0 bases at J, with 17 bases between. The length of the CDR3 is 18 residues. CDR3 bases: TGTGCCAGCAGCCAAAAGACGACGTGGACTTTAGCCAAAAACATTCAGTACTTC. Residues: CASSQKTTWTLAKNIQYF.

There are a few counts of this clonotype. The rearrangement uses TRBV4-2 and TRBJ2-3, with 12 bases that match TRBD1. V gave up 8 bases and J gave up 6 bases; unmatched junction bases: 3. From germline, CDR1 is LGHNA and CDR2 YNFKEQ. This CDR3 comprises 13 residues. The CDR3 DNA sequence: TGTGCCAGCCAGGGACAGGGGGCGGATACGCAGTATTTT. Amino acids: CASQGQGADTQYF.

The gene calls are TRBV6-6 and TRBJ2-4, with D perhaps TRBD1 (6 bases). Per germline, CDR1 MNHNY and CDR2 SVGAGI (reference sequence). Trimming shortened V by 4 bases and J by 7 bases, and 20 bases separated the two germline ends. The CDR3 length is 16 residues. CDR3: CASSSGRRTANNIQYF. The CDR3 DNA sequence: TGTGCCAGCAGTTCTGGCCGTAGGACAGCGAATAACATTCAGTACTTC.

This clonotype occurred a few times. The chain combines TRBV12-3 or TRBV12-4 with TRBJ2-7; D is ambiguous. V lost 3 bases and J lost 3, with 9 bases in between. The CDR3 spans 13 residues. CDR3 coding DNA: TGTGCCAGCAGTTTTTCCCGGAACTACGAGCAGTACTTC. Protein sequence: CASSFSRNYEQYF.

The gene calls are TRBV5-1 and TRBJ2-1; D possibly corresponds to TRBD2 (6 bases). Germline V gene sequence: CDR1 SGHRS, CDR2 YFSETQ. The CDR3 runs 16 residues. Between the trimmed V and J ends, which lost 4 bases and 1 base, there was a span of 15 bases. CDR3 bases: TGCGCCAGCAGCCTGGGGGGACGGGAGTCCTACAATGAGCAGTTCTTC. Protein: CASSLGGRESYNEQFF.

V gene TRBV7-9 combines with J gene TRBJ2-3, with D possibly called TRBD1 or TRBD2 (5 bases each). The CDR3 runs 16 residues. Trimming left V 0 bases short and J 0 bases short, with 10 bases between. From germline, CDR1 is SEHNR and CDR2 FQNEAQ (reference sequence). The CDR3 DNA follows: TGTGCCAGCAGCTTAGCTTCGTGGGGGAGCACAGATACGCAGTATTTT. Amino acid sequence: CASSLASWGSTDTQYF.

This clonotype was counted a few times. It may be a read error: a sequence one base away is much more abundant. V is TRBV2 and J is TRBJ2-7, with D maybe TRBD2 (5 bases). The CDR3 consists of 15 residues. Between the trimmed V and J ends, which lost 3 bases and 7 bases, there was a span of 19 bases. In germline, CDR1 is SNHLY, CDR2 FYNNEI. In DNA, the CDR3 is TGTGCCAGCAGTGATGTTAGCGCCGACTACAATGAGCAGTACTTC. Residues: CASSDVSADYNEQYF.

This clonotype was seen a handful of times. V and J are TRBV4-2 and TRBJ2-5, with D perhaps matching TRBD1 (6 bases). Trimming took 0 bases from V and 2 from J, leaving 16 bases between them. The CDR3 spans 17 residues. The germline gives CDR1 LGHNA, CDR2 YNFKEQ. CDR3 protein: CASSQDIPEGGQETQYF. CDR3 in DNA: TGTGCCAGCAGCCAAGATATTCCAGAAGGGGGTCAAGAGACCCAGTACTTC.

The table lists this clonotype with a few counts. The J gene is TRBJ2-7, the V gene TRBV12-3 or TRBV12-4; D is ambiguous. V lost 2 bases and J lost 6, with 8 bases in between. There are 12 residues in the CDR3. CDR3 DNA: TGTGCCAGCAGTTTAACAGTTCCCGAGCAGTACTTC. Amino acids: CASSLTVPEQYF.

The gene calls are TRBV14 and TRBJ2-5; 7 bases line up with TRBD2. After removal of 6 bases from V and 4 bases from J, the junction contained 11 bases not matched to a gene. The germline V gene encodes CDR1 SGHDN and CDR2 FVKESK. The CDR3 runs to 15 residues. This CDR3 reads CASRQPGSGGETQYF. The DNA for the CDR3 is TGTGCCAGCAGACAGCCTGGGTCGGGGGGAGAGACCCAGTACTTC.

The CDR3 nucleotides read TGTGCCAGCAGCTTAACTTCGAGACTAGCGGGAACTAATGAGCAGTTCTTC. This gives the protein CASSLTSRLAGTNEQFF. The rearrangement joins TRBV7-3 to TRBJ2-1; 11 bases map to TRBD2. J lost 7 bases, V lost 0 bases, and 8 bases had no gene match. Looked up from germline, CDR1 is SGHTA and CDR2 is FQGTGA. This CDR3 is built from 17 residues.

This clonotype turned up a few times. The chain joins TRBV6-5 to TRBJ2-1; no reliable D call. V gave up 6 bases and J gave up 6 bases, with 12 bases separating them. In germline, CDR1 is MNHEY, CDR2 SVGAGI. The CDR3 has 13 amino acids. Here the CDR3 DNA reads TGTGCCAGCAGGGTACTTGTGGCCAATGAGCAGTTCTTC. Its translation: CASRVLVANEQFF.

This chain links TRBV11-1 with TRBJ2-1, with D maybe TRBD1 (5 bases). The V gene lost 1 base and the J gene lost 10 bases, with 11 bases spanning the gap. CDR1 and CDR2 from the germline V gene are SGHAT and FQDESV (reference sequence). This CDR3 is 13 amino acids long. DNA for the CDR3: TGTGCCAGCAGCTTAGTAGGGGCCAGGGAGCAGTTCTTC. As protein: CASSLVGAREQFF.

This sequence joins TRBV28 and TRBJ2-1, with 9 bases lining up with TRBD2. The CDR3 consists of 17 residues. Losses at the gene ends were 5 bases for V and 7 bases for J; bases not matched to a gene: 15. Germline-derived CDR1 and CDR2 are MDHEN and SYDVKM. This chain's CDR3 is CASSPPPSGLALNEQFF. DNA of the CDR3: TGTGCCAGCAGTCCACCGCCCTCGGGACTAGCTCTGAATGAGCAGTTCTTC.

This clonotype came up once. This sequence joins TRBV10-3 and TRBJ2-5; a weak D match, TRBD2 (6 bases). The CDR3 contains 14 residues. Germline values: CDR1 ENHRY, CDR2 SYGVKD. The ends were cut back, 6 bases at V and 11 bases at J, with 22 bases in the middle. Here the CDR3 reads CAIRVAVSLNEQYF. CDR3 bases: TGTGCCATCAGGGTAGCGGTATCCCTGAATGAGCAGTACTTC.

The CDR3 region has the DNA TGTGCCAGCAGCAGAAGGGCTAGCGGGAAGTTGGGGCAGTACTTC. Its translation is CASSRRASGKLGQYF. The chain employs TRBV13 and TRBJ2-7; 9 bases are shared with TRBD2. V dropped 5 bases and J dropped 9; count of bases not matched to a gene: 14. The CDR3 totals 15 residues. Germline V gene sequence: CDR1 PRHDT, CDR2 FYEKMQ (reference sequence).